These 12 T cell receptor beta chains originate from one sample sequenced in a study of T-cell memory formation after mild COVID-19. TCRdb used MiXCR to reprocess the 5' RACE reads, holding one entry per CDR3 protein. In the table there are some 310,000 distinct CDR3 sequences, roughly 19% of which are singletons. The sequenced sample consisted of PBMCs or a T cell subset sorted from them (not recorded which). These receptor sequences come from a man aged 18 to 29 who had mild COVID-19 (a few samples of this study predate the infection). Cell type and time point are not known.

This clonotype has just a few counts. This rearrangement joins TRBV20-1 to TRBJ2-7; TRBD1 aligns across 9 bases. Germline-derived CDR1 and CDR2 are DFQATT and SNEGSKA (reference sequence). The CDR3 is 13 residues long. The V segment lost 2 bases and the J segment 4 bases; nucleotides outside the gene matches: 3. CDR3 coding DNA: TGCAGTGCTAGAAGGGGGACAGGGTACGAGCAGTACGTC. This translates into CSARRGTGYEQYV.

In this sample, this clonotype turned up once. V is TRBV21-1 and J is TRBJ2-1; the table's D call, TRBD1, has no DNA check behind it. TRBV21-1 is noted as a pseudogene. The CDR3 is 9 amino acids. The CDR3: CASNPQQFF. CDR3 nucleotides: TGTGCCAGCAACCCCCAGCAGTTCTTC.

This chain joins TRBV27 and TRBJ2-2; the D gene could be TRBD1 or TRBD2 (5 bases each). The CDR3 consists of 15 residues. V dropped 6 bases and J dropped 4 bases, with 15 bases sitting between them. In germline, CDR1 is MNHEY, CDR2 SMNVEV (reference sequence). This chain's CDR3 is CASRTGTRGTGELFF. The CDR3 bases are TGTGCCAGCAGAACAGGCACCCGGGGCACCGGGGAGCTGTTTTTT.

The chain uses TRBV5-6 and TRBJ2-1; D may be TRBD1 (5 bases). The CDR3 extends over 13 amino acids. Germline V gene data show CDR1 as SGHDT and CDR2 as YYEEEE. V was cut by 2 bases and J by 6 bases, with 9 bases left in between. The CDR3 protein is CASSFQGINEQFF. The DNA of the CDR3 is TGTGCCAGCAGCTTCCAGGGAATCAATGAGCAGTTCTTC. Drawing the rest from reference TRBV5-6 and TRBJ2-1, the complete variable domain is DAGVTQSPTHLIKTRGQQVTLRCSPKSGHDTVSWYQQALGQGPQFIFQYYEEEERQRGNFPDRFSGHQFPNYSSELNVNALLLGDSALYLCASSFQGINEQFFGPGTRLTVL.

Only a few counts were recorded for this clonotype. This CDR3 reads CSASQGAHEQYF. In DNA form, the CDR3 reads TGCAGTGCTTCTCAGGGGGCCCACGAGCAGTACTTC. J is TRBJ2-7 and V is TRBV20-1, with 8 bases matching TRBD1. The germline V gene encodes CDR1 DFQATT and CDR2 SNEGSKA (reference sequence). The CDR3 totals 12 residues. V shed 5 bases and J 5 bases; nucleotides not matched to a gene: 5.

This clonotype has just a few counts. The gene calls are TRBV5-1 and TRBJ1-1; possible D gene TRBD1, 5 bases. This CDR3 region has 15 residues. V was pared by 4 bases and J by 7 bases, with 20 bases between. Germline V gene lookup returns CDR1 SGHRS and CDR2 YFSETQ. In DNA, the CDR3 is TGCGCCAGCAGCGGGGAGGGGTTGGGTTTTCTTGAAGCTTTCTTT. Its protein is CASSGEGLGFLEAFF.

The rearrangement uses TRBV4-3 and TRBJ2-5; D is unresolved. The ends were cut back, 0 bases at V and 5 bases at J, with 10 bases in the middle. This CDR3 contains 14 residues. CDR1 is LGHNA and CDR2 is YSLEER in the germline V gene. CDR3 sequence: CASSQDLKGETQYF. The CDR3 DNA sequence: TGCGCCAGCAGCCAAGATCTAAAAGGGGAGACCCAGTACTTC.

J is TRBJ1-2 and V is TRBV7-2, with D unclear. Germline V gene data show CDR1 as SGHTA and CDR2 as FQGNSA. The ends were cut back, 5 bases at V and 4 bases at J, with 17 bases in the middle. CDR3 size: 15 residues. Here the CDR3 DNA reads TGTGCCAGCAGCCCCCGGACCCCGACGGGCTATGGCTACACCTTC. It codes for CASSPRTPTGYGYTF.

CDR3 bases: TGCAGTGCTAGTAGGTCACAGAACTATGGCTACACCTTC. Translation gives CSASRSQNYGYTF. The chain links TRBV20-1 to TRBJ1-2; D remains unclear. CDR3 length equals 13 residues. Trimming cost V 3 bases and J 2 bases, with 10 bases left between them. CDR1 is DFQATT and CDR2 is SNEGSKA in the germline V gene (reference sequence).

This clonotype was recorded many times. CDR3 nucleotides: TGTGCCAGCAGCTTAGTTGCGGGGCGACAAGAGACCCAGTACTTC. This translates into CASSLVAGRQETQYF. V gene TRBV7-2 combines with J gene TRBJ2-5; D is possibly TRBD2 (6 bases). V gave up 1 base and J gave up 2 bases, with 11 bases separating them. CDR1 SGHTA and CDR2 FQGNSA come from the germline V gene. This CDR3 has 15 amino acids.

This clonotype was observed a handful of times. The rearrangement links TRBV5-1 to TRBJ2-2, with 9 nucleotides matching TRBD2. V was pared by 4 bases and J by 3 bases, with 7 bases of the junction left unmatched. This CDR3 spans 16 amino acids. CDR1 and CDR2 from the germline V gene are SGHRS and YFSETQ. The CDR3 reads CASSQPGLAHTGELFF. CDR3 nucleotide sequence: TGCGCCAGCAGCCAACCGGGACTAGCCCACACCGGGGAGCTGTTTTTT.

This clonotype was detected ten times or more. This sequence joins TRBV7-2 and TRBJ1-1, with TRBD1 matching over 9 bases. Germline-derived CDR1 and CDR2 are SGHTA and FQGNSA. The V gene end was trimmed by 5 bases and the J gene end by 5 bases; junction bases not matched to a gene: 3. This CDR3 has 13 residues. CDR3 in amino acids: CASSRQGGTEAFF. In DNA, the CDR3 is TGTGCCAGCAGCCGACAGGGGGGGACTGAAGCTTTCTTT. The full variable domain, with the rest looked up from reference TRBV7-2 and TRBJ1-1, is GAGVSQSPSNKVTEKGKDVELRCDPISGHTALYWYRQSLGQGLEFLIYFQGNSAPDKSGLPSDRFSAERTGGSVSTLTIQRTQQEDSAVYLCASSRQGGTEAFFGQGTRLTVV.